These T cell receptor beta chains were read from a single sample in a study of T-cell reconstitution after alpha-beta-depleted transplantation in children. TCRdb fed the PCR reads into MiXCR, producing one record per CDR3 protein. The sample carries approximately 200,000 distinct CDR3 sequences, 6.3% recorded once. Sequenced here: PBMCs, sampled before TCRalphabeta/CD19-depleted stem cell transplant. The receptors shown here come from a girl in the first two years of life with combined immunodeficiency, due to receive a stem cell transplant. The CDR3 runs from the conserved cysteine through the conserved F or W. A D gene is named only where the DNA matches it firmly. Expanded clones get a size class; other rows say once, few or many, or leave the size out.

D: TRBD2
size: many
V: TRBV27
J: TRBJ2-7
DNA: TGTGCCAGCAGCCCCGGGAGGGACTACGAGCAGTACTTC
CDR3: CASSPGRDYEQYF

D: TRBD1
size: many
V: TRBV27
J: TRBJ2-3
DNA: TGTGCCAGCAGTTTCGGGACAGCCAACACAGATACGCAGTATTTT
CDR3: CASSFGTANTDTQYF

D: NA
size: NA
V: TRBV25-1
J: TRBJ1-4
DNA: TGTGCCAGCAGTGAACGCACAGTGGGAGAAAAACTGTTTTTT
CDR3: CASSERTVGEKLFF

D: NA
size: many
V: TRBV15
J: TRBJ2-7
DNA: TGTGCCACCAGCAGCGCCTACGAGCAGTACTTC
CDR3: CATSSAYEQYF

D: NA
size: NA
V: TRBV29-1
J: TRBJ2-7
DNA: TGCAGCGTTGCCGGAGGGACAGTCTACGAGCAGTACTTC
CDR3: CSVAGGTVYEQYF

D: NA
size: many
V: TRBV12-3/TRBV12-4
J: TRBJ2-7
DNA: TGTGCCAGCAGCCCGGGTCCTACATCCTACGAGCAGTACTTC
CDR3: CASSPGPTSYEQYF

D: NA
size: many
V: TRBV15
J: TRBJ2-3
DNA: TGTGCCACCAGCAGAGGTAGGGGCACAGATACGCAGTATTTT
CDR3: CATSRGRGTDTQYF

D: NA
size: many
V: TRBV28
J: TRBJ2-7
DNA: TGTGCCAGCAGGTCTCCGCCCTACGAGCAGTACTTC
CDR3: CASRSPPYEQYF

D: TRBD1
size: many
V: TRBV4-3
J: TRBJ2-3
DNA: TGCGCCAGCGGCCTAGGGACAGGGGGCTTCGCAGATACGCAGTATTTT
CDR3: CASGLGTGGFADTQYF

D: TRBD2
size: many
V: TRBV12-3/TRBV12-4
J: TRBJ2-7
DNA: TGTGCCAGCAGCAAACCGGGACTAGCGGGGTATCCGTACTTC
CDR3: CASSKPGLAGYPYF

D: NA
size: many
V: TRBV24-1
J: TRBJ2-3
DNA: TGTGCCACCAGTGATTTGCAGGCTACAGATACGCAGTATTTT
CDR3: CATSDLQATDTQYF

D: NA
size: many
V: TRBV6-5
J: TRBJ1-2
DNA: TGTGCCAGCAGTTCCACAGGGTGGGGCGGTGGCTACACCTTC
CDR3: CASSSTGWGGGYTF

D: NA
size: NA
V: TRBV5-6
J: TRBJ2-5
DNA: TGTGCCAGCAGCTTGGTTGTGTGGGAGACCCAGTACTTC
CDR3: CASSLVVWETQYF

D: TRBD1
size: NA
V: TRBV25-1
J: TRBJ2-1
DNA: TGTGCCAGCAGTGATTTCCCGCCGGGACAGGGTTACAATGAGCAGTTCTTC
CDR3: CASSDFPPGQGYNEQFF

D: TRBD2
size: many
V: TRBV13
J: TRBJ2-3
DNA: TGTGCCAGCAGCTCTAGCGGGGGGGCAGATACGCAGTATTTT
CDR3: CASSSSGGADTQYF

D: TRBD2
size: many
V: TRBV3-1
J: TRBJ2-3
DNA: TGTGCCAGCAGCCTCAACAACGGGGGGTACACAGATACGCAGTATTTT
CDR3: CASSLNNGGYTDTQYF

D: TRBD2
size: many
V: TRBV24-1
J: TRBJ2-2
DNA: TGTGCCACCAGTGGCGACACTCGGGGGGGGAACACCGGGGAGCTGTTTTTT
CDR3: CATSGDTRGGNTGELFF

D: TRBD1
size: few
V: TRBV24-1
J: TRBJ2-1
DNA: TGTGCCACCAGTGATTCTAAAGGGGGCGCGTTTGGGGACAATGAGCAGTTCTTC
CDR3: CATSDSKGGAFGDNEQFF

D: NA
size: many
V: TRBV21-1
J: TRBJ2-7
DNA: TGTGCCAGCAGGGGGGGCAGGGGCCACGAGCAGTACTTC
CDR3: CASRGGRGHEQYF

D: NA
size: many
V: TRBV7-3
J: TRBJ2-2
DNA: TGTGCCAGCAGCTCCCAGCGGTCCGGGGAGCTGTTTTTT
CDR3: CASSSQRSGELFF

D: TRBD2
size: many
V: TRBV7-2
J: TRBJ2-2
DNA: TGTGCCAGCAGCTTCCGAGCGGGACGCACCGGGGAGCTGTTTTTT
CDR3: CASSFRAGRTGELFF

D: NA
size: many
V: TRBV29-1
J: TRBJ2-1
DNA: TGCAGCGTAGGGGGAAGCCGACCCTCCTACAATGAGCAGTTCTTC
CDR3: CSVGGSRPSYNEQFF

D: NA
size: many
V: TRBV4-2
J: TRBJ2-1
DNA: TGTGCCAGCAGCCAAACACAGGGTAATGAGCAGTTCTTC
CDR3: CASSQTQGNEQFF

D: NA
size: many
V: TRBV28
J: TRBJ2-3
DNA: TGTGCCAGCAGTTTATTAGACGGAGATACGCAGTATTTT
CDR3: CASSLLDGDTQYF

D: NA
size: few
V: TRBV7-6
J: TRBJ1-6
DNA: TGTGCCAGCAGACCATTGACCGGGGGGGGCTATAATTCACCCCTCCACTTT
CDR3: CASRPLTGGGYNSPLHF

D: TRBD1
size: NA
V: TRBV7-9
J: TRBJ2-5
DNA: TGTGCCAGCAGCCCGCAGACAGGGAAGCGCCAAGAGACCCAGTACTTC
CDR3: CASSPQTGKRQETQYF

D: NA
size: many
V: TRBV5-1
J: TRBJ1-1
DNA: TGCGCCAGCAGTCAACTGACGGGGGCGGGGGGCACTGAAGCTTTCTTT
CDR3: CASSQLTGAGGTEAFF

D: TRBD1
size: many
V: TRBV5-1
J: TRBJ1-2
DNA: TGCGCCAGCAGCCGGGACAGGGAAGGTGGCTACACCTTC
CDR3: CASSRDREGGYTF

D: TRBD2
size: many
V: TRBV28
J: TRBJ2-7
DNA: TGTGCCAGCAGTTTGGGGACTATCGAGCAGTACTTC
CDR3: CASSLGTIEQYF

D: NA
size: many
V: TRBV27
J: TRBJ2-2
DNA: TGTGCCAGCAGTTCCGGTTTCGGGGAGCTGTTTTTT
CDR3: CASSSGFGELFF

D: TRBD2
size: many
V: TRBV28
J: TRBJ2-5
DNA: TGTGCCAGCGAGTCCGGGACTAGCGGACAAACGACCCAGTACTTC
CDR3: CASESGTSGQTTQYF

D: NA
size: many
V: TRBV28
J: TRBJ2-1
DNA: TGTGCCAGCAGTTTATCCCCAACGGGAGTATCCTACAATGAGCAGTTCTTC
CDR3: CASSLSPTGVSYNEQFF

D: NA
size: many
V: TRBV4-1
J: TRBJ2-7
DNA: TGCGCCAGCAGCCAATTGGACCGCGCCTCCTACGAGCAGTACTTC
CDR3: CASSQLDRASYEQYF

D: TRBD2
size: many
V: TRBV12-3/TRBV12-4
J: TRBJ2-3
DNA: TGTGCCAGCAGTCCCTTCGGCGGGAGCGGGGGGCCCGGGGATACGCAGTATTTT
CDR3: CASSPFGGSGGPGDTQYF

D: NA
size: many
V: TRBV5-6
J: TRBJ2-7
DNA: TGTGCCAGCAGCTTGATTCTGGTCGTGAACGAGCAGTACTTC
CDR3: CASSLILVVNEQYF

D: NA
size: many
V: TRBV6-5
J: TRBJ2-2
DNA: TGTGCCAGCAGTTACTCTATCGGGGGACGAAACACCGGGGAGCTGTTTTTT
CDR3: CASSYSIGGRNTGELFF

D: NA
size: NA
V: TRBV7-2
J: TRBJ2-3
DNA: TGTGCCAGCAGCTCCCTGGCGGGTTTATCGACAGATACGCAGTATTTT
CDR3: CASSSLAGLSTDTQYF

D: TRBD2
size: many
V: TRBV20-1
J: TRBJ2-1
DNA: TGCAGTGCTAGAGATTCGGGAGGCTCCTACAATGAGCAGTTCTTC
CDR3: CSARDSGGSYNEQFF

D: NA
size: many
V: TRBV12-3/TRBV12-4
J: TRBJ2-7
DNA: TGTGCCAGCAGTCCCTATACTCCCTACGAGCAGTACTTC
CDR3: CASSPYTPYEQYF

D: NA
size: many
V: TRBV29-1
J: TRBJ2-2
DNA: TGCAGCGTTGAGGCAGGACCGAACACCGGGGAGCTGTTTTTT
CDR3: CSVEAGPNTGELFF

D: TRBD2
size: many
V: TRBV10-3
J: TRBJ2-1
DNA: TGTGCCATCAGTGATCTGGTGCTAGCGGGAGGGATCCATGAGCAGTTCTTC
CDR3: CAISDLVLAGGIHEQFF

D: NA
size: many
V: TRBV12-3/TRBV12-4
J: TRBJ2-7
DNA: TGTGCCAGCAGTTTAGCGGGAGAGACCTACGAGCAGTACTTC
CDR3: CASSLAGETYEQYF

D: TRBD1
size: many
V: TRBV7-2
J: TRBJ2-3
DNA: TGTGCCAGCAGCTTAGTCCGGGACAGAGTCTTCACAGATACGCAGTATTTT
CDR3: CASSLVRDRVFTDTQYF

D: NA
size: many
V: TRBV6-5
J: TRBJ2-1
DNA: TGTGCCAGCAGTTACCTTCGGGGACAAGATGAGCAGTTCTTC
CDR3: CASSYLRGQDEQFF

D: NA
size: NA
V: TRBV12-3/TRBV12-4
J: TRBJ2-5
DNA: TGTGCCAGCAGTCCAGCCCCGATCCAAGAGACCCAGTACTTC
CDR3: CASSPAPIQETQYF

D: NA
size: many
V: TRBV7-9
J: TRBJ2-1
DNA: TGTGCCAGCAGCTCCGGGACCGGGGTGTATGAGCAGTTCTTC
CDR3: CASSSGTGVYEQFF